These 8 T cell receptor beta chains were sequenced from one sample in a study of neoadjuvant anti-PD-1 for oral cavity cancer. Generated by immunoSEQ multiplex PCR, the TCRdb table keeps only in-frame clones and is missing some. The sample includes some 17,000 clones, around two thirds of them seen just once. The material was PBMCs, obtained before nivolumab (anti-PD-1) treatment. Source of these receptors: a person aged 35 to 85 with oral cavity squamous cell carcinoma.

This clone was counted between two and nine times. The V call is TRBV25-1, the J call TRBJ1-5; D is unresolved. Germline CDR1 reads MGHDK; CDR2 reads SYGVNS. CDR3 length: 15 amino acids. The V end was cut by 5 bases, the J end by 4 bases, with 15 bases between. Here the CDR3 reads CASSRRTVPNQPQHF. Written as DNA, the CDR3 is TGTGCCAGCAGTCGTCGGACCGTACCGAATCAGCCCCAGCATTTT.

This clone has only a few counts. The rearrangement joins TRBV5-1 to TRBJ2-5; TRBD1 or TRBD2 may be the D gene (5 bases each). Looked up from germline, CDR1 is SGHRS and CDR2 is YFSETQ. This CDR3 is 20 amino acids long. V gave up 2 bases and J gave up 0 bases, with 26 bases separating them. The CDR3 sequence is CASSFVLDSGYDNYQETQYF. The DNA of the CDR3 is TGCGCCAGCAGCTTCGTCCTTGACAGCGGCTATGATAACTACCAAGAGACCCAGTACTTC.

This chain joins TRBV6-6 and TRBJ2-7; D perhaps matches TRBD2 (5 bases). V lost 5 bases, J lost 4 bases, and 12 bases lay in between. The CDR3 is 13 residues long. In germline, CDR1 is MNHNY, CDR2 SVGAGI (reference sequence). In DNA, the CDR3 is TGTGCCAGCAGTGAGGCCGGGATGTACGAGCAGTACTTC. It specifies CASSEAGMYEQYF.

The CDR3 loop reads CASSTGQGPGANVLTF. DNA of the CDR3: TGCGCCAGCAGCACAGGACAGGGGCCTGGGGCCAACGTCCTGACTTTC. The V call is TRBV5-1, the J call TRBJ2-6, with 9 bases lining up with TRBD1. The junction had 4 bases not matched to a gene; V was cut back by 4 bases and J by 2 bases. Germline values: CDR1 SGHRS, CDR2 YFSETQ. This CDR3 contains 16 residues.

The chain combines TRBV7-2 with TRBJ2-7, with D possibly being TRBD1 or TRBD2 (5 bases each). The CDR3 length is 13 residues. Germline V gives CDR1 SGHTA, CDR2 FQGNSA. The V and J ends lost 5 bases and 4 bases respectively, with 12 bases between them. DNA for the CDR3: TGTGCCAGCAGCCTAGGGGAGCGGTACGAGCAGTACTTC. Translating it yields CASSLGERYEQYF.

The V gene is TRBV6-1, the J gene TRBJ1-2, with TRBD1 as a possible D gene (6 bases). The V and J ends lost 7 bases and 9 bases respectively, with 18 bases between them. Germline V gene lookup returns CDR1 MNHNS and CDR2 SASEGT. CDR3 length: 13 residues. This chain's CDR3 is CASKKGGDLRYTF. The CDR3 DNA sequence: TGTGCCAGCAAAAAGGGGGGGGATTTGCGCTACACCTTC.

V usage is TRBV25-1 and J usage is TRBJ1-5, with D perhaps matching TRBD1 (5 bases). This CDR3 spans 14 amino acids. Between the trimmed V and J ends, which lost 2 bases and 5 bases, there was a span of 10 bases. Germline V gene data show CDR1 as MGHDK and CDR2 as SYGVNS. This CDR3 reads CASSERRGDQPQHF. The CDR3 DNA follows: TGTGCCAGCAGTGAACGGAGGGGAGATCAGCCCCAGCATTTT. Supplemented by reference TRBV25-1 and TRBJ1-5, the full variable domain reads EADIYQTPRYLVIGTGKKITLECSQTMGHDKMYWYQQDPGMELHLIHYSYGVNSTEKGDLSSESTVSRIRTEHFPLTLESARPSHTSQYLCASSERRGDQPQHFGDGTRLSIL.

The chain joins TRBV2 to TRBJ2-2; 9 bases align to TRBD1. Germline V lookup: CDR1 SNHLY, CDR2 FYNNEI. The CDR3 length is 15 residues. With V trimmed by 1 base and J by 14 bases, 11 bases remained unmatched. CDR3 amino acids: CASSEEGQGMIKLFF. In nucleotides, the CDR3 is TGTGCCAGCAGTGAAGAAGGACAGGGGATGATTAAACTGTTTTTT.